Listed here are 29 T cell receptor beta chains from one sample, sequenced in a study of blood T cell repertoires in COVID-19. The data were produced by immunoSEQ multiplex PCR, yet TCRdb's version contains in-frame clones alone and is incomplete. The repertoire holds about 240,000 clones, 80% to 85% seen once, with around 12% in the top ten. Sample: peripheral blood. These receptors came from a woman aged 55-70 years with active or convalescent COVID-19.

Here the CDR3 DNA reads TGTGCCAGCAGCCTCACAGGGGTGGGCACAGATACGCAGTATTTT. This sequence encodes CASSLTGVGTDTQYF. The gene calls are TRBV3-1 (or the pseudogene TRBV3-2) and TRBJ2-3; 7 nucleotides align to TRBD1. Germline trimming cut 4 bases from V and 1 base from J; bases unmatched to any gene: 5. In germline, CDR1 is LGHDT, CDR2 YNNKEL (reference sequence). The CDR3 runs 15 residues.

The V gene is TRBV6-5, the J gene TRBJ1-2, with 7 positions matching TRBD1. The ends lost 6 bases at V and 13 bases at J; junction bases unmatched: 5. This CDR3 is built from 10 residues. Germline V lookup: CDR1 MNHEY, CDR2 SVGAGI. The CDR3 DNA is TGTGCCAGCAGCTCGGGACAGCCCACCTTC. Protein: CASSSGQPTF.

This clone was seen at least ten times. Here the CDR3 reads CASRPRGLAKNIQYF. The CDR3 DNA is TGTGCCAGTAGGCCAAGGGGCCTCGCCAAAAACATTCAGTACTTC. The rearrangement uses TRBV19 and TRBJ2-4; TRBD1 might be the D (5 bases). The CDR3 runs 15 residues. V was clipped by 6 bases and J by 1 base, with 13 bases between them. CDR1 LNHDA and CDR2 SQIVND come from the germline V gene (reference sequence).

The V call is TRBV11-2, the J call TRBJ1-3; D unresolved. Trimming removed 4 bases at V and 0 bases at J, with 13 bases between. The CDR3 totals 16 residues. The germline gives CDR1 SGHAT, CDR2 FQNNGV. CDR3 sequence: CASSSTGGSSGNTIYF. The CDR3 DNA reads TGTGCCAGCAGCTCCACCGGCGGGAGCTCTGGAAACACCATATATTTT.

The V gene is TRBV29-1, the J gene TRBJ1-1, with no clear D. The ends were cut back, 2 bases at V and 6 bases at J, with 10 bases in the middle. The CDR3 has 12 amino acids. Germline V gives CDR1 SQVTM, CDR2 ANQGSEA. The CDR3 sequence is CSVERQVSEAFF. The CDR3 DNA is TGCAGCGTTGAACGGCAGGTCTCTGAAGCTTTCTTT. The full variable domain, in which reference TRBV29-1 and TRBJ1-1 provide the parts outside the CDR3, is SAVISQKPSRDICQRGTSLTIQCQVDSQVTMMFWYRQQPGQSLTLIATANQGSEATYESGFVIDKFPISRPNLTFSTLTVSNMSPEDSSIYLCSVERQVSEAFFGQGTRLTVV.

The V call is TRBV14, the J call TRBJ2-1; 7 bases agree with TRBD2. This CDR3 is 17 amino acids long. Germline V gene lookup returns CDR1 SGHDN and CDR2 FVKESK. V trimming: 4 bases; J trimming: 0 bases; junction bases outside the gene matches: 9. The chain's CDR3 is CASSRGPAGSSYNEQFF. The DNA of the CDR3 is TGTGCCAGCAGCCGGGGCCCAGCGGGGAGCTCCTACAATGAGCAGTTCTTC.

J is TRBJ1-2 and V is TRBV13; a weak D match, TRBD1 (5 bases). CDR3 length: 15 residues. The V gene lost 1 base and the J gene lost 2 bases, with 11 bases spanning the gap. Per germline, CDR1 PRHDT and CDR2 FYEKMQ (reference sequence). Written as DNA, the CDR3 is TGTGCCAGCAGCTTAGACCGACGACAGAACTATGGCTACACCTTC. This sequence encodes CASSLDRRQNYGYTF.

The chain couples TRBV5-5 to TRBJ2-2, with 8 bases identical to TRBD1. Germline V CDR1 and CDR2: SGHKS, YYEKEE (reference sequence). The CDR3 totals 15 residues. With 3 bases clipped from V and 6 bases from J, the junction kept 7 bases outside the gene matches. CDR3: CASSSIQGAAGELFF. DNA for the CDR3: TGTGCCAGCAGCTCCATTCAGGGGGCAGCCGGGGAGCTGTTTTTT.

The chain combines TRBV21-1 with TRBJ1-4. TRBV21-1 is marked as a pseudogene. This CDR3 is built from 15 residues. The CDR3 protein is CASPPGGFTGEKLFF. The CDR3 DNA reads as TGTGCCAGCCCACCCGGCGGATTCACTGGTGAAAAACTGTTTTTT.

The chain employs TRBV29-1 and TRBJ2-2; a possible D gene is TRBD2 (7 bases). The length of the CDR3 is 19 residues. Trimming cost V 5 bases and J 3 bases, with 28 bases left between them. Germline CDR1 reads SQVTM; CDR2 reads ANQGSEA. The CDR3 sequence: CSVQSGLGGGPTYTGELFF. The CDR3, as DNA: TGCAGCGTTCAATCTGGGCTGGGGGGGGGCCCCACCTACACCGGGGAGCTGTTTTTT.

The CDR3 here is CASSLRNRGAGNYGYTF. CDR3 nucleotides: TGTGCCAGTAGTCTCCGAAATCGGGGGGCAGGGAACTATGGCTACACCTTC. V usage is TRBV19 and J usage is TRBJ1-2; D possibly corresponds to TRBD1 (6 bases). The length of the CDR3 is 17 residues. The V and J ends lost 5 bases and 2 bases respectively, with 21 bases between them. Germline V gives CDR1 LNHDA, CDR2 SQIVND (reference sequence).

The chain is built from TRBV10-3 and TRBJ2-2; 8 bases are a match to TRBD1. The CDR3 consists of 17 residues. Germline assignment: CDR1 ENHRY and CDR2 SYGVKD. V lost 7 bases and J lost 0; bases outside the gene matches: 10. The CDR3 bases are TGTGCCATCACCCGCACGACAGGGGCTACGAACACCGGGGAGCTGTTTTTT. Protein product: CAITRTTGATNTGELFF.

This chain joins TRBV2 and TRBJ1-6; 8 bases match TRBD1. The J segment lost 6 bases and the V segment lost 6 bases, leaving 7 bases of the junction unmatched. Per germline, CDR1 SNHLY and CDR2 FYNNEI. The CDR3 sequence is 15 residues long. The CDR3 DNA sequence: TGTGCCAGCAGCCCCCAGGGGGCTAGTAATTCACCCCTCCACTTT. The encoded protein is CASSPQGASNSPLHF.

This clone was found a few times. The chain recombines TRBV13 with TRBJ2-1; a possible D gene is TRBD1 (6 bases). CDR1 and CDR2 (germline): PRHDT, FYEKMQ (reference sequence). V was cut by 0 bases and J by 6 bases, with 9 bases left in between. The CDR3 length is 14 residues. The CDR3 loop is CASSLGGHINEQFF. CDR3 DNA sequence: TGTGCCAGCAGCTTAGGGGGACACATCAATGAGCAGTTCTTC.

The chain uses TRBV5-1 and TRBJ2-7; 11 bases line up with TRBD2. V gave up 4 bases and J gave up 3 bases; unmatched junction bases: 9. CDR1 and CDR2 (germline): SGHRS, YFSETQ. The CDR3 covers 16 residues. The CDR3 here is CASSLTSGGVGYEQYF. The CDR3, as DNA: TGCGCCAGCAGCCTTACTAGCGGGGGAGTGGGCTACGAGCAGTACTTC.

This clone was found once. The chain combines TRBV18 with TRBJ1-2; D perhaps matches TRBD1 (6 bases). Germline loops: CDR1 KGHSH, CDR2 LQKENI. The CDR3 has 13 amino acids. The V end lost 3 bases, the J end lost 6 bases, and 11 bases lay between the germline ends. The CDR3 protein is CASSPRGWDGYTF. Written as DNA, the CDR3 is TGTGCCAGCTCACCCAGGGGATGGGATGGCTACACCTTC.

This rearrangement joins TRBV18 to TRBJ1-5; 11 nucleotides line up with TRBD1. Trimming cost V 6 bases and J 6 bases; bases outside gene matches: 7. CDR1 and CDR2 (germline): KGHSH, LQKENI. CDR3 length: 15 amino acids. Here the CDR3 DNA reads TGTGCCAGCTCCCTCGGACAGGGGGCACGTCAGCCCCAGCATTTT. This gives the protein CASSLGQGARQPQHF.

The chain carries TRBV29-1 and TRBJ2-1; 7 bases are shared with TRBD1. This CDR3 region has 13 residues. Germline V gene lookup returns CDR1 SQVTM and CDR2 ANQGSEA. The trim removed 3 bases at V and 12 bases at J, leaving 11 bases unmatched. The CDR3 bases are TGCAGCGTTGACCCCACAGGGGTTTATGGGCAGTTCTTC. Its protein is CSVDPTGVYGQFF.

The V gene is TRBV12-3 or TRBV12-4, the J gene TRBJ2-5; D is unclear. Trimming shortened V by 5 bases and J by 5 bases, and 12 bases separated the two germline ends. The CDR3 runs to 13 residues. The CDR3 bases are TGTGCCAGCAGTCCCTATCGTATGGAGACCCAGTACTTC. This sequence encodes CASSPYRMETQYF.

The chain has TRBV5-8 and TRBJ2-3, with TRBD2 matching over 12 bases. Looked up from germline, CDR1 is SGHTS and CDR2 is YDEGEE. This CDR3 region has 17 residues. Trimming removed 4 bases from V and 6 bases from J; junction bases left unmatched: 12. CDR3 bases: TGTGCCAGCAGCCCTCAGGGGGGACTAGCGGGTCGGGATACGCAGTATTTT. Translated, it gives CASSPQGGLAGRDTQYF.

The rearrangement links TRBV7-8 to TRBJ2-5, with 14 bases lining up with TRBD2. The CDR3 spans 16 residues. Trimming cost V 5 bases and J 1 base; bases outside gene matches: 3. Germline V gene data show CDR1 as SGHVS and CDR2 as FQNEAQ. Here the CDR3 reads CASSIGLAGGQETQYF. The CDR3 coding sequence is TGTGCCAGCAGCATAGGACTAGCGGGGGGCCAAGAGACCCAGTACTTC.

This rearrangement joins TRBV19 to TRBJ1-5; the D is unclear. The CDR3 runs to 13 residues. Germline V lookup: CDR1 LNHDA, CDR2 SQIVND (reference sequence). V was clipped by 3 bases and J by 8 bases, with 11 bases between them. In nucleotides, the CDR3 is TGTGCCAGTAGTATTGGAGGGCTTAAGCCCCAGCATTTT. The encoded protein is CASSIGGLKPQHF.

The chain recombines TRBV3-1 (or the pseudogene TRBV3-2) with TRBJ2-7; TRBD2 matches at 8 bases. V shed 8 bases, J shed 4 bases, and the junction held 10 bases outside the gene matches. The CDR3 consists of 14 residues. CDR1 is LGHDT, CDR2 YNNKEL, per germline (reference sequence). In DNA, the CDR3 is TGTGCCAGCTCCCTCCAACCGGGAGGGTACGAGCAGTACTTC. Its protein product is CASSLQPGGYEQYF.

The CDR3 region has the DNA TGTGCCAGCTCACCGAGACAGGGGTGGTGGAACACTGAAGCTTTCTTT. This codes for CASSPRQGWWNTEAFF. The chain is built from TRBV18 and TRBJ1-1; 8 positions match TRBD1. The V segment lost 3 bases and the J segment 1 base; nucleotides outside the gene matches: 7. This CDR3 has 16 residues. The germline gives CDR1 KGHSH, CDR2 LQKENI.

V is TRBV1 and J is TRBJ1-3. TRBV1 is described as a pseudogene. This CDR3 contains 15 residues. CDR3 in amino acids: CTSSGRGDSGNTIYF. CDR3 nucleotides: TGCACCAGCAGTGGGCGGGGAGACTCTGGAAACACCATATATTTT.

The CDR3 reads CASNQGQGGTNYGYTF. CDR3 DNA: TGCGCCAGCAACCAGGGACAGGGAGGAACTAACTATGGCTACACCTTC. The chain combines TRBV5-1 with TRBJ1-2; 9 bases align to TRBD1. V gave up 6 bases and J gave up 0 bases; unmatched junction bases: 9. CDR3 length: 16 residues. The germline gives CDR1 SGHRS, CDR2 YFSETQ.

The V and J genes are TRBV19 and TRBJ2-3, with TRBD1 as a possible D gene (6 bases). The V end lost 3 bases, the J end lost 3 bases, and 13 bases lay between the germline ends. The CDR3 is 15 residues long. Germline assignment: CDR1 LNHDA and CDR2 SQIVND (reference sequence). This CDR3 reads CASSMGAQPTDTQYF. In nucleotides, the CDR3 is TGTGCCAGTAGTATGGGGGCACAGCCAACAGATACGCAGTATTTT.

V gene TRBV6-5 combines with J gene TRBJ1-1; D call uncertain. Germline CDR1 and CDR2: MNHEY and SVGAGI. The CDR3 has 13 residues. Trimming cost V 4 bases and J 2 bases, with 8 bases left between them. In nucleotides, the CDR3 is TGTGCCAGCAGTTTTTCGCTAAACACTGAAGCTTTCTTT. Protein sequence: CASSFSLNTEAFF.

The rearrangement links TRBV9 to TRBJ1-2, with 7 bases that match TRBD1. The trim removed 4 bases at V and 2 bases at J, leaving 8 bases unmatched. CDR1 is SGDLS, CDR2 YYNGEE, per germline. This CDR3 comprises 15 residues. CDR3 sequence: CASSSSTGTNYGYTF. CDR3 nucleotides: TGTGCCAGCAGCTCTTCGACAGGGACGAACTATGGCTACACCTTC.